Shown below are 26 T cell receptor beta chains from a single sample sequenced in a study of metastatic and nonmetastatic thyroid tumors. With MiXCR, TCRdb called clones anew from the PCR reads. There are around 24,000 clones in the sample; 20% to 30% occur only once, and 12% lies in the top ten. Nobody among the patients had been given any treatment before thyroid surgery. Sequencing was performed on tumor tissue. The receptors were sampled from a male donor with papillary thyroid cancer or a benign thyroid nodule (not recorded which). Some clones in this sample may be carry-over from other donors' samples.

As to this clone: This may be a read error, as it is one base from a much larger clone. The chain combines TRBV28 with TRBJ1-4; TRBD1 matches 8 bases. Per germline, CDR1 MDHEN and CDR2 SYDVKM. The trim removed 7 bases at V and 7 bases at J, leaving 11 bases unmatched. This CDR3 is built from 15 residues. The CDR3 spells CASISLQGESEKLFF. The CDR3 nucleotides are TGTGCCAGCATTTCGCTACAGGGGGAGAGTGAAAAACTGTTTTTT.

Comment on this clone: This may be a read error, as it is one base from a much larger clone. The sample carries other DNA sequences with the same CDR3. The genes are TRBV24-1 and TRBJ1-5; no clear D. Deletions cut 12 bases from V and 9 bases from J, with 8 bases between. The CDR3 runs to 9 residues. From germline, CDR1 is KGHDR and CDR2 SFDVKD. CDR3 DNA sequence: TGTGCCGCCGGTCTGCCCCAGCATTTT. This sequence encodes CAAGLPQHF.

This clone was detected ten times or more. The chain is built from TRBV2 and TRBJ2-2; 7 bases match TRBD1. Germline CDR1 reads SNHLY; CDR2 reads FYNNEI. Trimming took 4 bases from V and 6 from J; bases not matched to a gene: 11. CDR3 length equals 16 residues. CDR3 nucleotides: TGTGCCAGCAGTGCTACAGGGGTAATATCAGCCGGGGAGCTGTTTTTT. This gives the protein CASSATGVISAGELFF. Filled out from reference TRBV2 and TRBJ2-2, the complete variable domain reads EPEVTQTPSHQVTQMGQEVILRCVPISNHLYFYWYRQILGQKVEFLVSFYNNEISEKSEIFDDQFSVERPDGSNFTLKIRSTKLEDSAMYFCASSATGVISAGELFFGEGSRLTVL.

This clone was observed at least ten times. This chain uses TRBV28 with TRBJ1-1; the match to TRBD1 covers 8 bases. Per germline, CDR1 MDHEN and CDR2 SYDVKM. The length of the CDR3 is 14 residues. Trimming at V came to 5 bases and at J to 10 bases, leaving 12 bases not matched to a gene. As DNA, the CDR3 is TGTGCCAGCAGTCGACAGGGGAGTATCAGAGGAGCTTTCTTT. Its protein product is CASSRQGSIRGAFF. Combining the CDR3 with reference TRBV28 and TRBJ1-1 gives the whole variable domain DVKVTQSSRYLVKRTGEKVFLECVQDMDHENMFWYRQDPGLGLRLIYFSYDVKMKEKGDIPEGYSVSREKKERFSLILESASTNQTSMYLCASSRQGSIRGAFFGQGTRLTVV.

Turning to this clone: At one end, the junction sequence differs from germline, possibly due to a read error. V is TRBV20-1 and J is TRBJ2-2; TRBD1 or TRBD2 may be the D gene (5 bases each). This CDR3 contains 15 residues. Per germline, CDR1 DFQATT and CDR2 SNEGSKA (reference sequence). The CDR3 is CSSRAPGRGTGELFF. The CDR3 DNA reads as TGCAGTTCTAGAGCCCCAGGGAGAGGGACCGGGGAGCTGTTTTTT.

This clone was counted at least ten times. V and J are TRBV4-2 and TRBJ1-1, with 8 bases identical to TRBD1. V was pared by 4 bases and J by 1 base, with 11 bases of the junction left unmatched. Germline values: CDR1 LGHNA, CDR2 YNFKEQ. This CDR3 is built from 17 residues. DNA for the CDR3: TGTGCCAGCAGCCCGGGGACAGGCTCTTGGAGGAACACTGAAGCTTTCTTT. This sequence encodes CASSPGTGSWRNTEAFF.

This rearrangement joins TRBV2 to TRBJ2-1; 8 bases line up with TRBD2. Germline CDR1 reads SNHLY; CDR2 reads FYNNEI. V was pared by 4 bases and J by 5 bases, with 10 bases of the junction left unmatched. CDR3 length equals 16 residues. CDR3 residues: CASSGTSWSWDNEQFF. The DNA of the CDR3 is TGTGCCAGCAGTGGGACTAGCTGGAGCTGGGACAATGAGCAGTTCTTC.

This clone has at least ten counts. The chain employs TRBV4-1 and TRBJ2-1; 8 positions agree with TRBD1. Germline V gives CDR1 MGHRA, CDR2 YSYEKL. Losses at the gene ends were 0 bases for V and 3 bases for J; bases not matched to a gene: 1. The CDR3 runs 15 residues. The CDR3 DNA reads TGCGCCAGCAGCCAAGATACAGGGGGCTACAATGAGCAGTTCTTC. Protein: CASSQDTGGYNEQFF.

Many counts were recorded for this clone. The genes are TRBV4-3 and TRBJ1-5; 7 nucleotides match TRBD1. Germline CDR1 reads LGHNA; CDR2 reads YSLEER. The CDR3 spans 16 residues. Unmatched junction bases numbered 6, after V lost 0 bases and J lost 4 bases. CDR3: CASSQDVDRRNQPQHF. DNA for the CDR3: TGCGCCAGCAGCCAAGATGTGGACAGGAGGAATCAGCCCCAGCATTTT.

V gene TRBV15 combines with J gene TRBJ2-5; maybe TRBD2 (6 bases). CDR3 length equals 13 residues. The germline CDR1 and CDR2 sequences are LNHNV and YYDKDF (reference sequence). The ends were cut back, 3 bases at V and 4 bases at J, with 9 bases in the middle. The DNA of the CDR3 is TGTGCCACCAGCAGTTTCGGGGGAGAGACCCAGTACTTC. It yields the protein CATSSFGGETQYF. The full variable domain, in which reference TRBV15 and TRBJ2-5 provide the parts outside the CDR3, is DAMVIQNPRYQVTQFGKPVTLSCSQTLNHNVMYWYQQKSSQAPKLLFHYYDKDFNNEADTPDNFQSRRPNTSFCFLDIRSPGLGDTAMYLCATSSFGGETQYFGPGTRLLVL.

The table lists this clone with a few counts. At one boundary the junction diverges from the germline segment, which might be a read error. The chain uses TRBV28 and TRBJ2-7; D could derive from TRBD1 or TRBD2 (5 bases each). The CDR3 spans 12 residues. Germline V gene data show CDR1 as MDHEN and CDR2 as SYDVKM. CDR3 in amino acids: CASTRGEGPPSF. CDR3 sequence (DNA): TGTGCCAGCACGAGGGGTGAGGGTCCCCCGTCCTTC. The complete variable domain, with remaining parts taken from reference TRBV28 and TRBJ2-7, reads DVKVTQSSRYLVKRTGEKVFLECVQDMDHENMFWYRQDPGLGLRLIYFSYDVKMKEKGDIPEGYSVSREKKERFSLILESASTNQTSMYLCASTRGEGPPSFGPGTRLTVT.

Ten or more counts support this clone. The chain's CDR3 is CSARGSSGRSYEQYF. The CDR3 nucleotides read TGCAGTGCTAGAGGGTCTAGCGGGAGGTCGTACGAGCAGTACTTC. The V and J genes are TRBV20-1 and TRBJ2-7; 11 bases fit TRBD2. Unmatched junction bases numbered 6, after V lost 1 base and J lost 4 bases. The germline CDR1 and CDR2 sequences are DFQATT and SNEGSKA (reference sequence). The CDR3 is made up of 15 amino acids.

In its sample, this clone is medium-sized. The V and J genes are TRBV12-3 or TRBV12-4 and TRBJ2-5; D is uncertain. V dropped 3 bases and J dropped 2 bases, with 10 bases sitting between them. This CDR3 has 14 amino acids. The CDR3 region has the DNA TGTGCCAGCAGTTTGCCCCAGACTCAAGAGACCCAGTACTTC. This codes for CASSLPQTQETQYF.

This clone occurred a few times. A much larger clone lies a single base off, so this may be a read error. The chain combines TRBV28 with TRBJ1-5, with D perhaps TRBD1 (6 bases). The CDR3 is 14 amino acids. V lost 6 bases to trimming and J lost 11 bases, with 20 bases between them. Per the germline V gene, CDR1 is MDHEN and CDR2 is SYDVKM. CDR3 in DNA: TGTGCCAGCAGGACGGGACATGCTCGCTCAGCCCAGCATTTT. It encodes CASRTGHARSAQHF.

V and J are TRBV6-6 and TRBJ1-1; D unclear. The CDR3 length is 15 residues. Germline loops: CDR1 MNHNY, CDR2 SVGAGI (reference sequence). V shed 0 bases and J shed 4 bases, with 12 bases lying between them. For the CDR3, the DNA is TGTGCCAGCAGTTACTCGGAGGTGTGGCGCACTGAAGCTTTCTTT. Encoded protein: CASSYSEVWRTEAFF.

This clone was detected ten times or more. The rearrangement links TRBV30 to TRBJ2-7; D is unclear. V was trimmed by 0 bases and J by 7 bases, leaving 7 bases between them. The CDR3 is 11 residues long. In germline, CDR1 is GTSNPN, CDR2 SVGIG (reference sequence). The CDR3 here is CAWSVHGEQYF. The CDR3 nucleotides read TGTGCCTGGAGTGTACATGGGGAGCAGTACTTC.

This clone was picked up many times. This chain uses TRBV6-1 with TRBJ1-5; D not certain. CDR3 length equals 14 residues. Germline CDR1 MNHNS, CDR2 SASEGT. Deletions cut 2 bases from V and 0 bases from J, with 5 bases between. For the CDR3, the DNA is TGTGCCAGCAGTGAATGGGGTAGCAATCAGCCCCAGCATTTT. Translating gives CASSEWGSNQPQHF.

This clone is deemed medium-sized. This chain links TRBV6-2 or TRBV6-3 with TRBJ2-7, with TRBD1 identical over 8 bases. With V trimmed by 2 bases and J by 3 bases, 15 bases remained unmatched. In germline, CDR1 is MNHEY, CDR2 SVGEGT. This CDR3 has 18 residues. The DNA for the CDR3 is TGTGCCAGCAGTTACAAGCAAGGACAGGGAGGATGGGGCTACGAGCAGTACTTC. Translation gives CASSYKQGQGGWGYEQYF.

By its share, this clone is medium-sized. This specimen includes other DNA sequences encoding the same CDR3. V and J are TRBV20-1 and TRBJ2-7, with 10 bases matching TRBD1. This CDR3 spans 14 amino acids. Germline trimming cut 0 bases from V and 3 bases from J; bases unmatched to any gene: 2. Germline V gene data show CDR1 as DFQATT and CDR2 as SNEGSKA (reference sequence). DNA of the CDR3: TGCAGTGCTAGAGATCGGACAGGGGGCTACGAGCAGTACTTC. It encodes CSARDRTGGYEQYF.

With respect to this clone: A read error may produce the germline difference seen at one junction end. The rearrangement joins TRBV28 to TRBJ2-3, with 8 bases fitting TRBD2. The CDR3 has 15 amino acids. The germline CDR1 and CDR2 sequences are MDHEN and SYDVKM. CDR3 sequence: CASSENSGITDKQYF. CDR3 in DNA: TGTGCCAGCAGTGAGAATAGCGGGATCACAGATAAGCAGTATTTT.

This clone was seen a handful of times. The chain joins TRBV11-2 to TRBJ2-3, with 7 bases that match TRBD2. There are 17 residues in the CDR3. Unmatched junction bases numbered 11, after V lost 5 bases and J lost 0 bases. Germline values: CDR1 SGHAT, CDR2 FQNNGV. The CDR3 nucleotides are TGTGCCAGCAGCCTTTGGAGCGCGGGAGAGAGCACAGATACGCAGTATTTT. Amino acids: CASSLWSAGESTDTQYF.

This clone was found many times. The V and J genes are TRBV4-2 and TRBJ1-4; D remains ambiguous. Trimming cost V 1 base and J 8 bases, with 14 bases left between them. The CDR3 is made up of 15 amino acids. Germline V gene data show CDR1 as LGHNA and CDR2 as YNFKEQ. The CDR3 reads CASSQGAGGGEKLFF. The CDR3 DNA follows: TGTGCCAGCAGCCAAGGGGCCGGTGGTGGAGAAAAACTGTTTTTT.

This clone was counted ten times or more. The rearrangement joins TRBV24-1 to TRBJ2-5; D perhaps matches TRBD1 (6 bases). Germline V CDR1 and CDR2: KGHDR, SFDVKD. This CDR3 comprises 14 residues. V lost 4 bases to trimming and J lost 2 bases, with 10 bases between them. CDR3 residues: CATSERDRQETQYF. Here the CDR3 DNA reads TGTGCCACCAGTGAACGAGACAGGCAAGAGACCCAGTACTTC.

Of note for this clone: This clone may be a read error of a much larger clone one base away. The rearrangement joins TRBV29-1 to TRBJ2-7; D unresolved. Germline CDR1 SQVTM, CDR2 ANQGSEA. The CDR3 loop spans 14 amino acids. Trimming took off 4 bases at V and 4 bases at J, with 17 bases between the two ends. CDR3 DNA sequence: TGCAGCGTTGTTGAGGCCTCGGCGTATTACGAGCAGTACTTC. This sequence encodes CSVVEASAYYEQYF.

This clone was detected ten times or more. The gene calls are TRBV18 and TRBJ2-3; D is unclear. The ends were cut back, 6 bases at V and 1 base at J, with 8 bases in the middle. Germline-derived CDR1 and CDR2 are KGHSH and LQKENI. This CDR3 is 13 amino acids long. The CDR3: CASSLVRTDTQYF. The CDR3 nucleotides read TGTGCCAGCTCCCTTGTCCGCACAGATACGCAGTATTTT.

The sample holds many counts of this clone. The sample has other DNA sequences that encode this CDR3 too. V and J are TRBV6-2 or TRBV6-3 and TRBJ1-5, with 9 bases fitting TRBD1. V shed 6 bases and J 6 bases; nucleotides not matched to a gene: 3. CDR3 length: 13 amino acids. Germline V gene sequence: CDR1 MNHEY, CDR2 SVGEGT. CDR3 in DNA: TGTGCCAGCAGGAGACAGGGGGGTCAGCCCCAGCATTTT. It encodes CASRRQGGQPQHF.